One and the same sample provided the 25 T cell receptor beta chains below, sequenced in a study of cytomegalovirus exposure and HLA in healthy donors. The PCR made use of 60 Vbeta and 13 Jbeta primers. Measured with immunoSEQ multiplex PCR; TCRdb has only the in-frame clones, and not every one. The profile shows about 89,000 clones, 85% of them singletons. Source material: PBMCs. All receptors derive from a man in his forties in good health and CMV-seropositive.

V usage is TRBV5-1 and J usage is TRBJ1-5, with unresolved D. The CDR3 runs to 15 residues. V lost 0 bases, J lost 4 bases, and 11 bases lay in between. CDR1 SGHRS and CDR2 YFSETQ come from the germline V gene. The CDR3 loop is CASSLVYSRNQPQHF. In nucleotides, the CDR3 is TGCGCCAGCAGCTTGGTGTACAGTCGAAATCAGCCCCAGCATTTT.

The chain couples TRBV7-3 to TRBJ2-5; possible D gene TRBD2, 6 bases. Deletions cut 5 bases from V and 4 bases from J, with 17 bases between. Per germline, CDR1 SGHTA and CDR2 FQGTGA. The CDR3 runs 15 residues. CDR3 DNA: TGTGCCAGCAGCCGTGGAGGGCTAGCTGGAGAGACCCAGTACTTC. This translates into CASSRGGLAGETQYF.

The chain employs TRBV6-1 and TRBJ1-6; D is unresolved. This CDR3 has 13 amino acids. V lost 8 bases and J lost 9, with 14 bases in between. Germline V CDR1 and CDR2: MNHNS, SASEGT. The CDR3 coding sequence is TGTGCCAGCTACGGGTTAACGGGTTCACCCCTCCACTTT. It is translated as CASYGLTGSPLHF.

The J gene is TRBJ2-2, the V gene TRBV6-5; TRBD2 is a possible D gene (5 bases). V was pared by 7 bases and J by 4 bases, with 16 bases between. Germline V gene lookup returns CDR1 MNHEY and CDR2 SVGAGI. The CDR3 runs 15 residues. The CDR3 DNA is TGTGCCAGCAAACATACTAGAGGCGGCACCGGGGAGCTGTTTTTT. Its protein is CASKHTRGGTGELFF.

The chain uses TRBV10-2 and TRBJ2-3; TRBD1 is a possible D gene (6 bases). CDR3 length equals 15 residues. Germline V gives CDR1 WSHSY, CDR2 SAAADI. Trimming pared 6 bases from V and 2 bases from J, leaving 15 bases between. CDR3 coding DNA: TGCGCCAGCAGAGAGGACAGCGCACCCACAGATACGCAGTATTTT. This encodes CASREDSAPTDTQYF.

This clone was seen a few times. The CDR3 loop reads CASSLFGLTSYEQYF. The CDR3 DNA is TGTGCCAGCAGTCTCTTTGGACTAACCTCCTACGAGCAGTACTTC. The chain recombines TRBV28 with TRBJ2-7; possibly TRBD2 for D (6 bases). This CDR3 is built from 15 residues. V was pared by 5 bases and J by 0 bases, with 14 bases between. Germline-derived CDR1 and CDR2 are MDHEN and SYDVKM.

This chain connects TRBV5-1 to TRBJ2-1; D not resolved. CDR1 and CDR2 from the germline V gene are SGHRS and YFSETQ. This CDR3 contains 14 residues. V was pared by 4 bases and J by 7 bases, with 15 bases between. CDR3 protein: CASSTTRFGNEQFF. For the CDR3, the DNA is TGCGCCAGCAGCACGACGCGATTCGGGAATGAGCAGTTCTTC.

This rearrangement joins TRBV5-1 to TRBJ2-1, with 11 bases that match TRBD2. The junction had 8 bases not matched to a gene; V was cut back by 6 bases and J by 6 bases. The CDR3 spans 15 residues. Germline assignment: CDR1 SGHRS and CDR2 YFSETQ. The CDR3 reads CASTQYTSGSNEQFF. The CDR3 DNA reads TGCGCCAGCACCCAATATACTAGCGGGAGCAATGAGCAGTTCTTC.

CDR3 in amino acids: CASSLEQGPYSNQPQHF. The CDR3 nucleotides read TGTGCCAGCAGCTTGGAACAGGGCCCTTATAGCAATCAGCCCCAGCATTTT. This chain joins TRBV5-5 and TRBJ1-5; tentative D call: TRBD1 (6 bases). The CDR3 contains 17 residues. From germline, CDR1 is SGHKS and CDR2 YYEKEE (reference sequence). Trimming shortened V by 0 bases and J by 0 bases, and 13 bases separated the two germline ends.

The CDR3 sequence is CASSLDTQPQHF. CDR3 nucleotide sequence: TGTGCCAGCAGCTTGGACACCCAGCCCCAGCATTTT. J is TRBJ1-5 and V is TRBV5-4; no firm D call. Germline V CDR1 and CDR2: SGHNT, YYREEE (reference sequence). The CDR3 spans 12 residues. V gave up 0 bases and J gave up 7 bases, with 5 bases separating them.

The chain uses TRBV28 and TRBJ1-5, with TRBD1 as a possible D gene (5 bases). Trimming shortened V by 7 bases and J by 7 bases, and 17 bases separated the two germline ends. The CDR3 loop spans 14 amino acids. CDR1 and CDR2 from the germline V gene are MDHEN and SYDVKM. This CDR3 is CASTPAGRQQPQHF. The DNA of the CDR3 is TGTGCCAGCACCCCCGCAGGGAGGCAGCAGCCCCAGCATTTT.

The chain carries TRBV5-4 and TRBJ1-6; D not resolved. This CDR3 has 15 amino acids. V was clipped by 0 bases and J by 9 bases, with 13 bases between them. Germline V gene data show CDR1 as SGHNT and CDR2 as YYREEE (reference sequence). CDR3 nucleotides: TGTGCCAGCAGCTTGGCCTCCGGTGGGAGTTCACCCCTCCACTTT. It is translated as CASSLASGGSSPLHF.

With respect to this clone: The junction differs from germline at one of its ends, possibly a read error. This specimen includes other DNA sequences encoding the same CDR3. The chain recombines TRBV28 with TRBJ1-6, with 8 bases matching TRBD1. Germline CDR1 and CDR2: MDHEN and SYDVKM. This CDR3 has 15 amino acids. The CDR3 bases are TGTGCCAGCAGTTTAGGACAGGGTAATAATTCACCCCTCCACTTC. Its translation: CASSLGQGNNSPLHF.

The gene calls are TRBV5-6 and TRBJ1-1, with D perhaps TRBD1 (6 bases). CDR3 length equals 14 residues. V was trimmed by 1 base and J by 2 bases, leaving 9 bases between them. Germline CDR1 SGHDT, CDR2 YYEEEE. This CDR3 reads CASSLYRDNTEAFF. The CDR3 coding sequence is TGTGCCAGCAGCTTGTACAGGGATAACACTGAAGCTTTCTTT.

This clone was detected a few times. This chain joins TRBV28 and TRBJ1-1; 9 positions match TRBD1. The CDR3 is 16 amino acids. V dropped 4 bases and J dropped 1; count of bases not matched to a gene: 7. Germline V lookup: CDR1 MDHEN, CDR2 SYDVKM. The DNA for the CDR3 is TGTGCCAGCAGTTCATCATGGACAGGGGCGAACACTGAAGCTTTCTTT. As protein: CASSSSWTGANTEAFF.

This clone has more than one count but fewer than ten. The chain couples TRBV5-5 to TRBJ1-5, with D possibly matching TRBD1 (5 bases). CDR1 and CDR2 (germline): SGHKS, YYEKEE (reference sequence). V lost 3 bases and J lost 3, with 13 bases in between. The CDR3 spans 15 residues. DNA of the CDR3: TGTGCCAGCAGCTCGATTGGGGGGGACAATCAGCCCCAGCATTTT. As protein: CASSSIGGDNQPQHF. The whole variable domain, remainder taken from reference TRBV5-5 and TRBJ1-5, is DAGVTQSPTHLIKTRGQQVTLRCSPISGHKSVSWYQQVLGQGPQFIFQYYEKEERGRGNFPDRFSARQFPNYSSELNVNALLLGDSALYLCASSSIGGDNQPQHFGDGTRLSIL.

In regard to this clone: This sample also contains other DNA sequences that code for the same CDR3. The chain uses TRBV11-3 and TRBJ1-2, with 7 bases fitting TRBD1. Germline V lookup: CDR1 SGHNT, CDR2 YENEEA. After removal of 4 bases from V and 5 bases from J, the junction contained 1 base not matched to a gene. This CDR3 contains 12 residues. The chain's CDR3 is CASSSGGYGYTF. CDR3 coding DNA: TGTGCCAGCAGCTCAGGGGGGTATGGCTACACCTTC.

V and J are TRBV7-3 and TRBJ2-1; possibly TRBD2 for D (7 bases). CDR1 is SGHTA and CDR2 is FQGTGA in the germline V gene. CDR3 length: 16 amino acids. Trimming removed 2 bases at V and 4 bases at J, with 15 bases between. CDR3 DNA: TGTGCCAGCAGCTTATCCCGGGGGGCCAAATACAATGAGCAGTTCTTC. Its protein is CASSLSRGAKYNEQFF.

This chain connects TRBV28 to TRBJ2-1; a weak D match, TRBD2 (6 bases). Germline-derived CDR1 and CDR2 are MDHEN and SYDVKM. This CDR3 contains 12 residues. Trimming removed 2 bases from V and 10 bases from J, with 9 bases in between. This CDR3 is CASSLRTSEQFF. The CDR3 nucleotides read TGTGCCAGCAGTTTACGTACTAGCGAGCAGTTCTTC.

This rearrangement joins TRBV18 to TRBJ2-7, with 10 nucleotides matching TRBD2. The CDR3 loop spans 14 amino acids. V was pared by 6 bases and J by 7 bases, with 9 bases of the junction left unmatched. Germline loops: CDR1 KGHSH, CDR2 LQKENI. CDR3 DNA: TGTGCCAGCTCTTCTAGCGGGGGTATTGGGGAGCAGTACTTC. Translating it yields CASSSSGGIGEQYF.

This chain connects TRBV5-6 to TRBJ2-7; D is possibly TRBD1 (5 bases). From germline, CDR1 is SGHDT and CDR2 YYEEEE. Trimming cost V 0 bases and J 5 bases, with 15 bases left between them. The CDR3 has 15 residues. The CDR3, as DNA: TGTGCCAGCAGCTTGGAAAGTCAGGGCATCCACGAGCAGTACTTC. Its protein is CASSLESQGIHEQYF.

V usage is TRBV10-3 and J usage is TRBJ1-5; D is possibly TRBD1 (5 bases). V was cut by 3 bases and J by 2 bases, with 14 bases left in between. There are 16 residues in the CDR3. Germline CDR1 is ENHRY and CDR2 is SYGVKD. The CDR3 spells CAISDRGGLGNQPQHF. The CDR3 DNA reads as TGTGCCATCAGTGACCGGGGGGGGTTAGGCAATCAGCCCCAGCATTTT.

This sequence joins TRBV15 and TRBJ2-5; tentative D call: TRBD1 (6 bases). This CDR3 contains 15 residues. Trimming shortened V by 0 bases and J by 2 bases, and 10 bases separated the two germline ends. Germline-derived CDR1 and CDR2 are LNHNV and YYDKDF (reference sequence). The CDR3 protein is CATSRERTAQETQYF. The CDR3 bases are TGTGCCACCAGCAGAGAACGGACAGCGCAAGAGACCCAGTACTTC.

The rearrangement links TRBV14 to TRBJ2-1, with D perhaps TRBD2 (6 bases). This CDR3 comprises 15 residues. Between the trimmed V and J ends, which lost 1 base and 10 bases, there was a span of 17 bases. The V gene's germline CDR1 is SGHDN and CDR2 FVKESK. The CDR3 spells CASSQVGLAGSEQFF. CDR3 bases: TGTGCCAGCAGCCAAGTCGGTCTTGCCGGGAGCGAGCAGTTCTTC.

This clone showed up just once. The chain combines TRBV18 with TRBJ2-2; 13 bases match TRBD2. Germline CDR1 KGHSH, CDR2 LQKENI. This CDR3 has 18 amino acids. The V segment lost 3 bases and the J segment 3 bases; nucleotides outside the gene matches: 7. CDR3 in amino acids: CASSPPGLAGVHTGELFF. The CDR3 region has the DNA TGTGCCAGCTCACCCCCCGGACTAGCGGGAGTTCACACCGGGGAGCTGTTTTTT.